This T cell receptor beta chain came from a study of tumor-infiltrating lymphocytes in primary liver carcinoma. Blood RNA came from unsorted whole blood; germline DNA was also extracted. TCR beta cDNA was made from around 520 ng total RNA with a constant-region primer. Employing slightly modified ARM-PCR, three nested multiplex PCR rounds were run, and these gave rise to the TCR beta libraries. TRBV1-TRBV30 forward and Cbeta reverse primers drove the first two approximately 10-cycle rounds. TCRdb re-derived calls from the multiplex PCR reads in MiXCR, one entry per CDR3 protein. The profile shows approximately 310,000 distinct CDR3 sequences, around three fifths of them singletons. This CDR3 contains 16 residues. CDR1 and CDR2 (germline): LGHNA, YNFKEQ. About this clonotype: This sequence may be a read error, since a much larger clone differs from it by one base.

This clonotype originated in a man between 40 and 49 years old with primary liver carcinoma and hepatitis B virus infection. The rearrangement links TRBV4-2 to TRBJ2-6, with D hard to call. Sequencing was carried out using peripheral blood. The CDR3 nucleotides read TGTCCCAGCAGCCAAGAAGGCCGCTCTGGGGCCAACGTCCTGACTTTC. It yields the protein CPSSQEGRSGANVLTF.